The 9 T cell receptor beta chains listed next were all sequenced from one sample in a study of identical twins (dated by TCRdb to 2016 to 2018). Library generation was performed with 5' RACE. This sample was sequenced with an Illumina HiSeq 2000. TCRdb took the public reads, trimmed them with fastp at Q25, ran MiXCR for clone calling and kept in-frame beta chains. When rows share a CDR3 protein, they turn into one entry using the most common DNA and genes. The sample table holds 460,000 or so distinct CDR3 sequences, of which 14% were seen once. The ten largest clones add up to about 0.53% of the sample. These data are also associated with another study on yellow fever vaccine responses in identical twins.

The sequenced material came from CD4+ T cells sorted from blood. The receptor source for this set is a woman younger than 30 in good health.

This clonotype was seen a handful of times. CDR3 region: CASSLEREGYEQYF. CDR3 nucleotide sequence: TGTGCCAGCAGTTTAGAGCGGGAGGGCTACGAGCAGTACTTC. This chain uses TRBV28 with TRBJ2-7, with 10 bases aligning to TRBD2. CDR3 size: 14 residues. Germline lookup yields CDR1 MDHEN and CDR2 SYDVKM. V shed 2 bases, J shed 3 bases, and the junction held 1 base outside the gene matches.

A few counts support this clonotype. The rearrangement links TRBV15 to TRBJ2-3; D not certain. V was cut by 2 bases and J by 5 bases, with 8 bases left in between. The CDR3 extends over 13 amino acids. CDR1 LNHNV and CDR2 YYDKDF come from the germline V gene (reference sequence). Here the CDR3 DNA reads TGTGCCACCAGCAGAAGCCTCCTAGATACGCAGTATTTT. It codes for CATSRSLLDTQYF.

This clonotype has more than one count but fewer than ten. The rearrangement joins TRBV5-1 to TRBJ2-5; TRBD2 aligns across 15 bases. Germline assignment: CDR1 SGHRS and CDR2 YFSETQ. This CDR3 has 15 amino acids. With 6 bases clipped from V and 5 bases from J, the junction kept 5 bases outside the gene matches. Written as DNA, the CDR3 is TGCGCCAGCAAGGGGACTAGCGGGAGGACGGAGACCCAGTACTTC. It is translated as CASKGTSGRTETQYF.

The chain is built from TRBV6-2 or TRBV6-3 and TRBJ2-7; perhaps TRBD1 as D (5 bases). Germline V gene lookup returns CDR1 MNHEY and CDR2 SVGEGT. The ends were cut back, 7 bases at V and 2 bases at J, with 12 bases in the middle. The length of the CDR3 is 13 residues. CDR3 DNA sequence: TGTGCCAGCAACCCGACAGAAACCTACGAGCAGTACTTC. Encoded protein: CASNPTETYEQYF.

This clonotype was seen repeatedly, ten times or more. J is TRBJ2-3 and V is TRBV7-2; D possibly matches TRBD1 or TRBD2 (5 bases each). The CDR3 spans 16 residues. V lost 5 bases and J 4 bases, leaving 19 bases between the germline ends. Germline CDR1 SGHTA, CDR2 FQGNSA. CDR3 in amino acids: CASSISGGLGADTQYF. Here the CDR3 DNA reads TGTGCCAGCAGCATAAGCGGCGGGTTGGGGGCAGATACGCAGTATTTT.

The V gene is TRBV20-1, the J gene TRBJ2-1; 8 nucleotides align to TRBD1. This CDR3 is built from 13 residues. Losses at the gene ends were 5 bases for V and 7 bases for J; bases not matched to a gene: 7. CDR1 and CDR2 (germline): DFQATT, SNEGSKA (reference sequence). In DNA form, the CDR3 reads TGCAGTGCTGTTGACAGGGGCACGAATGAGCAGTTCTTC. Translated, it gives CSAVDRGTNEQFF.

This clonotype was detected only a few times. This rearrangement joins TRBV5-1 to TRBJ2-2; 7 positions match TRBD2. The CDR3 spans 18 residues. Germline-derived CDR1 and CDR2 are SGHRS and YFSETQ. V lost 6 bases and J lost 3; bases outside the gene matches: 17. The CDR3 DNA sequence: TGCGCCAGCACCCCCCACTATGCGGGGGTTTCAGACACCGGGGAGCTGTTTTTT. It is translated as CASTPHYAGVSDTGELFF.

This clonotype has more than one count but fewer than ten. The chain recombines TRBV4-1 with TRBJ2-7; D is possibly TRBD1 or TRBD2 (5 bases each). Deletions cut 1 base from V and 0 bases from J, with 16 bases between. Looked up from germline, CDR1 is MGHRA and CDR2 is YSYEKL. There are 17 residues in the CDR3. CDR3 sequence: CASSQGPSGGLSYEQYF. The CDR3 DNA is TGCGCCAGCAGCCAAGGGCCTAGTGGGGGTCTCTCCTACGAGCAGTACTTC.

This clonotype was detected a few times. V is TRBV11-1 and J is TRBJ2-7, with a possible D match to TRBD2 (6 bases). The V gene lost 3 bases and the J gene lost 2 bases, with 14 bases spanning the gap. The CDR3 sequence is 15 residues long. Germline CDR1 is SGHAT and CDR2 is FQDESV (reference sequence). For the CDR3, the DNA is TGTGCCAGCAGCTTCTCCCTGGGCGGGACCTACGAGCAGTACTTC. This codes for CASSFSLGGTYEQYF.